This TCR beta chain was retrieved from a study of blood T cell repertoires in COVID-19. Study as a whole: Sources were T cells, B-cell-depleted T cells, or PBMCs; the material itself was cDNA or gDNA.

In the authors' methods: Amplification with reference gene primers provided the estimates of nucleated cell counts. Sequencing was performed with immunoSEQ multiplex PCR; in TCRdb, only in-frame clones are kept and a portion is missing. That table furnishes V, J and clone size, whereas the DNA furnished D and trimming. The profile shows fewer than 500,000 clones, about 90% of them singletons. CDR1 SQVTM and CDR2 ANQGSEA come from the germline V gene. V was clipped by 3 bases and J by 8 bases, with 16 bases between them. CDR3 size: 13 residues. V is TRBV29-1 and J is TRBJ1-2; perhaps TRBD1 as D (6 bases). Input material: peripheral blood. The origin of this receptor is a man in his late teens or twenties with COVID-19, enrolled during active disease. CDR3 amino acids: CSVEGAPFGGYTF. In DNA, the CDR3 is TGCAGCGTTGAGGGGGCTCCCTTCGGAGGCTACACCTTC. The full variable domain, completed using reference TRBV29-1 and TRBJ1-2, is SAVISQKPSRDICQRGTSLTIQCQVDSQVTMMFWYRQQPGQSLTLIATANQGSEATYESGFVIDKFPISRPNLTFSTLTVSNMSPEDSSIYLCSVEGAPFGGYTFGSGTRLTVV.